The text below deals with one TCR beta chain. Its cognate antigen has yet to be identified. Within one base of it there is no much larger clone, and no base qualities were kept. These data come from a study of regulatory T cells in long-lasting Graves disease (dated by TCRdb to the early 2020s). Looking at the study overall: To count as having persistent Graves' disease, a patient had to have received antithyroid drug treatment for over 5 years with TSH receptor autoantibodies remaining persistently positive. This study used TCR sequencing and RNA sequencing of peripheral blood to compare persistent Graves' disease patients against newly diagnosed Graves' disease patients. The study was conducted in China and was registered as a clinical trial. A total of some 35 samples underwent TCR sequencing: around 13 from persistent and roughly 20 from newly diagnosed Graves' disease patients. On average, persistent Graves' disease patients in the clinical cohort had been on antithyroid drugs for approximately 10 years. Paper-wide results and their limitations: Preferential use of TRBV28, TRBJ1-2 and TRBJ2-5 was observed in persistent disease, whereas TRBV20-1 and TRBJ2-1 were favored in newly diagnosed disease. Only the TCR beta chain was sequenced and analyzed. Only peripheral blood was studied, because thyroid tissue, the primary lesion, was inaccessible. The small sample size was acknowledged by the authors as a limitation that may reduce accuracy. Persistent Graves' disease patients showed lower TCR Shannon entropy and fewer highly expanded clones than newly diagnosed patients, suggesting clonal expansion. A larger number of public clonotypes was shared among persistent patients (more than 2,500) than among newly diagnosed patients (about 990).

Per the publication, the time point label means: persistent/refractory GD, antithyroid drugs over 5 years with positive TRAb. For both TCR sequencing and RNA sequencing, RNA was extracted from PBMCs in TRIzol. The diagnosis of Graves' disease was made according to American Thyroid Association guidelines. Patients were recruited from an endocrinology department in Xi'an, China. From each patient, around 9 milliliters of peripheral blood was collected into an EDTA anticoagulant tube. Ficoll Paque Plus density gradient separation was used to isolate PBMCs, and no further T cell sorting was done. An Agilent 2100 Bioanalyzer and agarose gel were used to check RNA quality, and a NanoDrop 2000 was used to measure RNA concentration. The CDR1 and CDR2 encoded by the germline V gene are MDHEN and SYDVKM. The junction shows trimming of 8 bases on V and 7 bases on J, plus 17 bases between the germline ends. The CDR3, from cysteine to phenylalanine, totals 13 residues. Of the read, only the CDR3 DNA is kept; its 39 bases are in frame from base 1.

Libraries came from multiplex PCR. The data were produced on an Illumina HiSeq 4000. CDR3 regions were amplified by Arm-PCR with iRepertoire HTBI primers to construct TCR beta libraries. Before sequencing, the PCR products underwent gel purification. Under the source paper's analysis protocol: Gene usage analysis of CDR3 amino acid clonotypes relied on the approximately 62 TRBV and 13 to 15 TRBJ segments identified across samples. Filtered high-quality paired reads were merged into contigs using COPE and FqMerger. BLAST was used to align contigs to IMGT TRBV, TRBD and TRBJ reference genes, and CDR3 was defined according to IMGT. Any clonotype with a frequency above 0.1% was counted as a highly expanded clone. Repertoire diversity was measured by Shannon entropy, and V-J evenness by the Gini coefficient. Public clonotypes were defined as clonotypes shared by more than one individual. TCRdb ran its own pipeline on the public reads, namely fastp trimming at Q25 and MiXCR clone calling, and kept in-frame beta chains. A single entry per CDR3 protein holds the most common genes and DNA from its merged rows. The V and J calls and clone size are TCRdb's, not the authors'. This sample lists almost 350,000 distinct CDR3 sequences; around 20% were detected once. The top ten hold about 29% of the sample.

This sequence uses TRBV28 and TRBJ1-2; TRBD1 is a possible D gene, resting on 6 matching bases. The TCR sequence derives from a female donor with Graves disease. The sample here was peripheral blood mononuclear cells (PBMCs), taken when the disease was refractory, from a patient treated with antithyroid drugs. The sequence in DNA is TGTGCCAGCTCAGCCGGGACACCATGTGGCTACACCTTC. Translation gives CASSAGTPCGYTF.